Shown below are 8 T cell receptor beta chains from a single sample sequenced in a study of PD-L1 blockade in urothelial cancer. Indicated time point: peripheral blood 6 weeks after treatment start. Profiling relied on immunoSEQ multiplex PCR, and the TCRdb table lists in-frame clones only, not all of them. In the table there are about 48,000 clones, roughly 80% of which are singletons. This specimen was PBMCs, taken around atezolizumab (anti-PD-L1) treatment. The receptors originated from a man aged 70 or older with urothelial cancer.

V gene TRBV5-1 combines with J gene TRBJ2-2; 8 positions match TRBD2. The V and J ends lost 5 bases and 4 bases, in that order; junction bases with no gene match: 4. Looked up from germline, CDR1 is SGHRS and CDR2 is YFSETQ. The CDR3 runs to 14 residues. The CDR3: CASRLAESTGELFF. Written as DNA, the CDR3 is TGCGCCAGCAGACTAGCGGAGAGCACCGGGGAGCTGTTTTTT.

The rearrangement uses TRBV2 and TRBJ2-1; 10 bases map to TRBD1. Looked up from germline, CDR1 is SNHLY and CDR2 is FYNNEI. Losses at the gene ends were 2 bases for V and 7 bases for J; bases not matched to a gene: 2. CDR3 length equals 14 residues. The CDR3 coding sequence is TGTGCCAGCAGTGAAAGGACAGGGGGAAATGAGCAGTTCTTC. It translates to CASSERTGGNEQFF.

The chain uses TRBV27 and TRBJ2-7; tentatively, D is TRBD2 (6 bases). The length of the CDR3 is 15 residues. Deletions cut 7 bases from V and 0 bases from J, with 16 bases between. The germline CDR1 and CDR2 sequences are MNHEY and SMNVEV (reference sequence). Written as DNA, the CDR3 is TGTGCCAGCACCCTCGCCGGAGGGATCTCCTACGAGCAGTACTTC. Translating it yields CASTLAGGISYEQYF.

The chain couples TRBV27 to TRBJ1-1; no reliable D call. The CDR3 is made up of 14 amino acids. The V gene lost 10 bases and the J gene lost 10 bases, with 25 bases spanning the gap. CDR1 MNHEY and CDR2 SMNVEV come from the germline V gene (reference sequence). CDR3 in DNA: TGTGCCACCCTCGGGGTTACCCCCCTCTCTGGAGCTTTCTTT. As protein: CATLGVTPLSGAFF.

V and J are TRBV28 and TRBJ2-1; D gene unclear. Germline CDR1 reads MDHEN; CDR2 reads SYDVKM. Trimming shortened V by 6 bases and J by 2 bases, and 14 bases separated the two germline ends. This CDR3 comprises 15 residues. This chain's CDR3 is CASRPPTPTYNEQFF. The DNA for the CDR3 is TGTGCCAGCAGGCCCCCCACGCCTACCTACAATGAGCAGTTCTTC.

The V call is TRBV11-2, the J call TRBJ1-2; TRBD1 agrees at 7 bases. The V segment lost 6 bases and the J segment 7 bases; nucleotides outside the gene matches: 14. Germline lookup yields CDR1 SGHAT and CDR2 FQNNGV. The CDR3 contains 15 residues. CDR3 loop: CASRPPFLQGSGYTF. The CDR3, as DNA: TGTGCCAGCAGGCCGCCCTTTCTACAGGGGTCTGGCTACACCTTC.

The DNA of the CDR3 is TGTGCCAGCAGTCGCCGGGAGGGCTACGAGCAGTACTTC. Translation: CASSRREGYEQYF. The chain combines TRBV6-6 with TRBJ2-7; 8 nucleotides align to TRBD2. In germline, CDR1 is MNHNY, CDR2 SVGAGI (reference sequence). This CDR3 is 13 amino acids long. Trimming removed 5 bases from V and 3 bases from J; junction bases left unmatched: 3.

The rearrangement uses TRBV19 and TRBJ2-2, with TRBD2 matching over 9 bases. V dropped 8 bases and J dropped 3; count of bases not matched to a gene: 10. The CDR3 has 16 residues. CDR1 is LNHDA and CDR2 is SQIVND in the germline V gene (reference sequence). Written as DNA, the CDR3 is TGTGCCAGTTTACTGAAAGCGGGAGGTTACACCGGGGAGCTGTTTTTT. This sequence encodes CASLLKAGGYTGELFF.